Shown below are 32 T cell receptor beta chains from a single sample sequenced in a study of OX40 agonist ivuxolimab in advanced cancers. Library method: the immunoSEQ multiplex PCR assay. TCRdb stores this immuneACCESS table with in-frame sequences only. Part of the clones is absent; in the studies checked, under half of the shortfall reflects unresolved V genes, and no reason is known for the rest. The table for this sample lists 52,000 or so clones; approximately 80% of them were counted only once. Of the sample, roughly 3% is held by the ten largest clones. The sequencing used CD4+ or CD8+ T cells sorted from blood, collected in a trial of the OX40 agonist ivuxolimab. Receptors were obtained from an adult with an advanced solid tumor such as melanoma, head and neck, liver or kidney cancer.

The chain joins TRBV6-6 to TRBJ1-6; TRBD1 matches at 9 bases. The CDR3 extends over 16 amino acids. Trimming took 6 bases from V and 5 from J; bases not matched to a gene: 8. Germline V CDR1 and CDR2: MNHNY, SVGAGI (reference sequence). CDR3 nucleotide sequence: TGTGCCAGCAGCTCCCGAACAGGGGGCAATAATTCACCCCTCCACTTT. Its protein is CASSSRTGGNNSPLHF.

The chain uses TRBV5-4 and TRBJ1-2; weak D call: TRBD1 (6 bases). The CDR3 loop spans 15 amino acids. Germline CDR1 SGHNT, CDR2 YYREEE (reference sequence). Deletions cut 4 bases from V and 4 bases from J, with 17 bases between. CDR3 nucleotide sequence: TGTGCCAGCAGCCCTAGACAGGCCCCTAGCTATGGCTACACCTTC. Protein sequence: CASSPRQAPSYGYTF.

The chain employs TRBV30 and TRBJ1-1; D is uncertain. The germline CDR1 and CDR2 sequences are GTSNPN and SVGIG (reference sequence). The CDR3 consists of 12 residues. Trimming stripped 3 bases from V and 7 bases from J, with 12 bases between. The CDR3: CAWSLHGLEAFF. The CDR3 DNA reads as TGTGCCTGGAGCCTACACGGCCTTGAAGCTTTCTTT.

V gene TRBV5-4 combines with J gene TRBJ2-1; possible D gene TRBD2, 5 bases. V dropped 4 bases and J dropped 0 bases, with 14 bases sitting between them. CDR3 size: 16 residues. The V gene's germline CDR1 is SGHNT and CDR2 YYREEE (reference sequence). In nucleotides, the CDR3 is TGTGCCAGCAGCCGAGGAGCGGAGAGCTCCTACAATGAGCAGTTCTTC. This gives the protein CASSRGAESSYNEQFF. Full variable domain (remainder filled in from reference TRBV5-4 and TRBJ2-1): ETGVTQSPTHLIKTRGQQVTLRCSSQSGHNTVSWYQQALGQGPQFIFQYYREEENGRGNFPPRFSGLQFPNYSSELNVNALELDDSALYLCASSRGAESSYNEQFFGPGTRLTVL.

Here the CDR3 reads CSVIQGAEETQYF. CDR3 sequence (DNA): TGCAGCGTGATACAGGGGGCAGAGGAGACCCAGTACTTC. The V and J genes are TRBV29-1 and TRBJ2-5, with TRBD1 matching 9 bases. This CDR3 comprises 13 residues. V shed 6 bases, J shed 5 bases, and the junction held 7 bases outside the gene matches. Germline loops: CDR1 SQVTM, CDR2 ANQGSEA.

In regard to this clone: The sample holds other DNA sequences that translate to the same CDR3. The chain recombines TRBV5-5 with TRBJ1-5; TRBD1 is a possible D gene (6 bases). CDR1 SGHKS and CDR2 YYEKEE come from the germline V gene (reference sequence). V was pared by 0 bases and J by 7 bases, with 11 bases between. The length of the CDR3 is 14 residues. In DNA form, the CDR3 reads TGTGCCAGCAGCTTGGAAGGGGGAGGCCAGCCCCAGCATTTT. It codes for CASSLEGGGQPQHF.

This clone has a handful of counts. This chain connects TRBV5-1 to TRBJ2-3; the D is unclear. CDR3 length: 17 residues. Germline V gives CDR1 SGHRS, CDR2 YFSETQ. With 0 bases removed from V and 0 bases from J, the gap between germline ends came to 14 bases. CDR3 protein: CASSLALRATSTDTQYF. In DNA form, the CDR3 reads TGCGCCAGCAGCTTGGCCCTCCGGGCGACTAGCACAGATACGCAGTATTTT.

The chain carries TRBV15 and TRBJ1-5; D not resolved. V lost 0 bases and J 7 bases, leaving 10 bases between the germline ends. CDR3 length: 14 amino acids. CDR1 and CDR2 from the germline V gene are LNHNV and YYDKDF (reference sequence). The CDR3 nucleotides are TGTGCCACCAGCAGAGATAGGGTGAGGCAGCCCCAGCATTTT. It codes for CATSRDRVRQPQHF.

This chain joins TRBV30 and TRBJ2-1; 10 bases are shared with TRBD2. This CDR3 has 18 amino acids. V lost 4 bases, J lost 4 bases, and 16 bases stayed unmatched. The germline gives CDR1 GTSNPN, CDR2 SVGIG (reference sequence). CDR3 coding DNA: TGTGCCTGGAAACCCCGGAGGTCTAGCGGGAGTCTGTACAATGAGCAGTTCTTC. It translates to CAWKPRRSSGSLYNEQFF.

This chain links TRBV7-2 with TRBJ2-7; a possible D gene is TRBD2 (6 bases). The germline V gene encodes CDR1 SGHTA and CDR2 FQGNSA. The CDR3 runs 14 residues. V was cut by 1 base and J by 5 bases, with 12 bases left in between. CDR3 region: CASSLEFPGDEQYF. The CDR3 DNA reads TGTGCCAGCAGCTTAGAGTTCCCGGGGGACGAGCAGTACTTC.

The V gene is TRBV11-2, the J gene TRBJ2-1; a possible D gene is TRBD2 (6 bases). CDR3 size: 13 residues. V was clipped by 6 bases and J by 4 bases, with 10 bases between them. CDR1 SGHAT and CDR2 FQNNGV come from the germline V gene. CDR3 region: CASRDGGYNEQFF. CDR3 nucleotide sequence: TGTGCCAGCAGGGATGGGGGGTACAATGAGCAGTTCTTC.

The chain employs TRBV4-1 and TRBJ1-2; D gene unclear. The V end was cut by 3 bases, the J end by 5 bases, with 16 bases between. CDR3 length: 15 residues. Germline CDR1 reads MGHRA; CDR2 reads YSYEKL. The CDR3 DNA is TGCGCCAGCAGCCAGACTTTTAAGGAAGGGTATGGCTACACCTTC. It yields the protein CASSQTFKEGYGYTF.

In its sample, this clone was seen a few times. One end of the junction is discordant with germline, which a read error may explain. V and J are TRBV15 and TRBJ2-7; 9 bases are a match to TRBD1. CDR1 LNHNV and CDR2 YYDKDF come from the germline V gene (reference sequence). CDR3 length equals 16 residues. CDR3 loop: CATSRGRQGVSSEQYF. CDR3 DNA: TGTGCCACCAGCAGAGGCCGACAGGGGGTTTCCTCCGAGCAGTACTTC. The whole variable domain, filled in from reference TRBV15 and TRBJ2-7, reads DAMVIQNPRYQVTQFGKPVTLSCSQTLNHNVMYWYQQKSSQAPKLLFHYYDKDFNNEADTPDNFQSRRPNTSFCFLDIRSPGLGDTAMYLCATSRGRQGVSSEQYFGPGTRLTVT.

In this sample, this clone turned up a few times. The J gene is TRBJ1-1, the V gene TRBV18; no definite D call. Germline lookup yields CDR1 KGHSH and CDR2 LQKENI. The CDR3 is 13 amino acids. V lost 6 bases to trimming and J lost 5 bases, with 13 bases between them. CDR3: CASSRQAGTEAFF. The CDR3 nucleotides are TGTGCCAGCTCCCGACAAGCGGGGACTGAAGCTTTCTTT.

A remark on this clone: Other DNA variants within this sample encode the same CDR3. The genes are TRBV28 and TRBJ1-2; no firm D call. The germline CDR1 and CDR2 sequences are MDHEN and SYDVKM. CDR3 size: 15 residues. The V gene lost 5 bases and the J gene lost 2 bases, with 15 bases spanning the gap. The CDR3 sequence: CASSLPAAVNYGYTF. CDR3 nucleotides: TGTGCCAGCAGTCTCCCGGCAGCGGTGAACTATGGCTACACCTTC.

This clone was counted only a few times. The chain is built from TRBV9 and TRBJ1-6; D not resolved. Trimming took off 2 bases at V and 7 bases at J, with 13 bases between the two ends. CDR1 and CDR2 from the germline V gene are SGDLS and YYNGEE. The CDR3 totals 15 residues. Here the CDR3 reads CASSVRQDPNSPLHF. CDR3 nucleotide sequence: TGTGCCAGCAGCGTCCGCCAGGATCCCAATTCACCCCTCCACTTT.

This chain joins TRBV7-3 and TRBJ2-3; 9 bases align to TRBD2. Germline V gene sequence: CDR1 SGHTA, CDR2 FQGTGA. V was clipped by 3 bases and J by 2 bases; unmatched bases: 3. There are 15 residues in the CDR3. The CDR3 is CASSFLAGFTDTQYF. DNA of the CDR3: TGTGCCAGCAGCTTCCTAGCGGGGTTCACAGATACGCAGTATTTT.

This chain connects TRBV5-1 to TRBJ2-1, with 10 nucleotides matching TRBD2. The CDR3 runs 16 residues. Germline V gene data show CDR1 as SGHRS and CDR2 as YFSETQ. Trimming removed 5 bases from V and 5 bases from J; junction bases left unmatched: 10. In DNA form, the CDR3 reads TGCGCCAGCAGGGTAATAACTAGCGGGATTAACAATGAGCAGTTCTTC. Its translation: CASRVITSGINNEQFF.

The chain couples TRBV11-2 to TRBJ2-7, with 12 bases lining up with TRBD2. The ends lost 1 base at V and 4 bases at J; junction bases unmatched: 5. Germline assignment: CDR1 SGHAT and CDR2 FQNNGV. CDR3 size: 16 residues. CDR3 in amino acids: CASSLVLAGGPYEQYF. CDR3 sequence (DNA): TGTGCCAGCAGCTTAGTCCTAGCGGGAGGGCCTTACGAGCAGTACTTC.

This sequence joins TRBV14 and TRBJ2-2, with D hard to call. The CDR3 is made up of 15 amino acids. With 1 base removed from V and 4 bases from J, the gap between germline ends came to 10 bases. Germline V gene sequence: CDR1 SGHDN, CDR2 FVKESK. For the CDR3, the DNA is TGTGCCAGCAGCCAAGCGCGCGCGTCCACCGGGGAGCTGTTTTTT. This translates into CASSQARASTGELFF. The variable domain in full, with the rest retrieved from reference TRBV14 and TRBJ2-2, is EAGVTQFPSHSVIEKGQTVTLRCDPISGHDNLYWYRRVMGKEIKFLLHFVKESKQDESGMPNNRFLAERTGGTYSTLKVQPAELEDSGVYFCASSQARASTGELFFGEGSRLTVL.

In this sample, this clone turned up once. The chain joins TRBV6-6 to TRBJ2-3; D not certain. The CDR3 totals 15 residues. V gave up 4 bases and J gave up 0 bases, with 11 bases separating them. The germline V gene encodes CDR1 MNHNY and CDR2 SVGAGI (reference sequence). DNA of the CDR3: TGTGCCAGCAGTTCCCAGAGACTTAGCACAGATACGCAGTATTTT. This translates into CASSSQRLSTDTQYF.

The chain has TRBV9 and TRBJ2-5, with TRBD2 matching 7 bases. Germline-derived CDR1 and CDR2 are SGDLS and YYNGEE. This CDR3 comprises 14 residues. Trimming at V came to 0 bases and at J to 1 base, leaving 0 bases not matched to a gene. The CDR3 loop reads CASSVAGGQETQYF. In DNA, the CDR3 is TGTGCCAGCAGCGTAGCGGGGGGCCAAGAGACCCAGTACTTC.

CDR3 nucleotides: TGTGCCAGCAGCTTAGGGGGCGCTAATTCACCCCTCCACTTT. This sequence encodes CASSLGGANSPLHF. The rearrangement joins TRBV11-1 to TRBJ1-6, with D possibly matching TRBD1 (5 bases). Trimming removed 1 base from V and 6 bases from J, with 7 bases in between. The CDR3 length is 14 residues. Germline values: CDR1 SGHAT, CDR2 FQDESV (reference sequence).

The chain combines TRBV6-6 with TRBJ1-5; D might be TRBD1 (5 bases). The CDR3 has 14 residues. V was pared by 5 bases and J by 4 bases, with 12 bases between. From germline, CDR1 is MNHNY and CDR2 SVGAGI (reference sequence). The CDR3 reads CASSNEQANQPQHF. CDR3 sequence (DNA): TGTGCCAGCAGTAACGAACAGGCGAATCAGCCCCAGCATTTT.

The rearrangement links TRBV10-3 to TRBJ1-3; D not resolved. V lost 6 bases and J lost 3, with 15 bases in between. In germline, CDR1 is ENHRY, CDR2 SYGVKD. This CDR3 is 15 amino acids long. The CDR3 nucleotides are TGTGCCATCAGGATTCAGCCCGGAGGTGGAAACACCATATATTTT. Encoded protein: CAIRIQPGGGNTIYF.

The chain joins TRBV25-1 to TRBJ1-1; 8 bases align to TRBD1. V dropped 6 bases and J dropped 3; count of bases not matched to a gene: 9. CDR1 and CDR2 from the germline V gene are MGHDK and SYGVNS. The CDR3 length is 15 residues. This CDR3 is CASRPRTGRDTEAFF. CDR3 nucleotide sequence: TGTGCCAGCAGACCCAGGACAGGGCGGGACACTGAAGCTTTCTTT.

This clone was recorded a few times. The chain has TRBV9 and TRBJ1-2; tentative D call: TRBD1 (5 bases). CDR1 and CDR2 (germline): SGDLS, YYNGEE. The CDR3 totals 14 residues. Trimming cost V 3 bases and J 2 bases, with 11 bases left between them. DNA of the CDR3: TGTGCCAGCAGCGCTAGACAGTCCAACTATGGCTACACCTTC. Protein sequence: CASSARQSNYGYTF.

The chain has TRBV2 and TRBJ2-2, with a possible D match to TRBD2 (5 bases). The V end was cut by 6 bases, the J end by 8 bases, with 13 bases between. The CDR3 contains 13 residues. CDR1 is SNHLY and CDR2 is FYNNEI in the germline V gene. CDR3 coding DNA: TGTGCCAGCAGGCTCGGACTGGATGGGGAGCTGTTTTTT. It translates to CASRLGLDGELFF.

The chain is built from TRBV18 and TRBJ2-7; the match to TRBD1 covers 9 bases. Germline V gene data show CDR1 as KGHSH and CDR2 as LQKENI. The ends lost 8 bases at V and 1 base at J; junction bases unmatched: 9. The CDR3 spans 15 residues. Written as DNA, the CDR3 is TGTGCCAGCCAGGTGGGGACAGGGACGTCCTACGAGCAGTACTTC. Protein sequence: CASQVGTGTSYEQYF.

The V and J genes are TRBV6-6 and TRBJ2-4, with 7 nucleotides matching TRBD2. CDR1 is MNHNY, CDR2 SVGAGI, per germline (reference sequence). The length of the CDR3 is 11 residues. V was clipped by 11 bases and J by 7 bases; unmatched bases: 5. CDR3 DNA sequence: TGTGCCGCGGGGGTGGGTAACATTCAGTACTTC. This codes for CAAGVGNIQYF.

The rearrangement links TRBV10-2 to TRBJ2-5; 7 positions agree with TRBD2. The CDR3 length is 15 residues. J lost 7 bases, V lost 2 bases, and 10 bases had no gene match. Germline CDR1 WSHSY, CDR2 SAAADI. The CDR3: CASSEGGGSLGTQYF. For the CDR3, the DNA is TGCGCCAGCAGTGAGGGAGGCGGGAGCCTGGGGACCCAGTACTTC.

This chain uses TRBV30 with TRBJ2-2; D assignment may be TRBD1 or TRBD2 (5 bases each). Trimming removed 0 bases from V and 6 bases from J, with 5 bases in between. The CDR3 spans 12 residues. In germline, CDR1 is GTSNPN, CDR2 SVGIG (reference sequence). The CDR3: CAWSVGAGELFF. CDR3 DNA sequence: TGTGCCTGGAGTGTGGGGGCCGGGGAGCTGTTTTTT.